These T cell receptor beta chains were read from a single sample in a study of Tregs in tolerant kidney transplant recipients. Data came from immunoSEQ multiplex PCR; TCRdb stores just in-frame clones and leaves some out. The sample consists of 75,000 to 100,000 clones, approximately 94% of them appearing once. The specimen was CD4+ T cells from blood (PBMCs), collected 12 months after the transplant. These receptors all stem from a human patient who received a combined kidney and bone marrow transplant. Some T cells may originate from the graft donor. CDR3s include the opening cysteine and the closing phenylalanine or tryptophan. The D gene is left open where the match is weak. Rows give clone size only sometimes, using once, few, many, or a class for an expanded clone.

j_call: TRBJ2-1; v_call: TRBV7-3; clone_size: -; d_call: TRBD2; cdr3_aa: CASSLLLAGPYNEQFF; cdr3_nt: TGTGCCAGCAGCCTCCTTCTAGCGGGTCCCTACAATGAGCAGTTCTTC
j_call: TRBJ2-2; v_call: TRBV5-4; clone_size: -; d_call: TRBD1; cdr3_aa: CASRAGQGRNTGELFF; cdr3_nt: TGTGCCAGCAGAGCTGGACAGGGGAGGAACACCGGGGAGCTGTTTTTT
j_call: TRBJ2-5; v_call: TRBV28; clone_size: -; d_call: -; cdr3_aa: CASSPPDGRRTQYF; cdr3_nt: TGTGCCAGCAGTCCTCCGGACGGGAGAAGGACCCAGTACTTC
j_call: TRBJ1-2; v_call: TRBV10-3; clone_size: -; d_call: TRBD1; cdr3_aa: CAISYTGGDYGYTF; cdr3_nt: TGTGCCATCAGCTACACAGGGGGTGACTATGGCTACACCTTC
j_call: TRBJ2-7; v_call: TRBV28; clone_size: -; d_call: -; cdr3_aa: CASSELYEQYF; cdr3_nt: TGTGCCAGCAGTGAACTCTACGAGCAGTACTTC
j_call: TRBJ2-7; v_call: TRBV11-3; clone_size: -; d_call: TRBD1; cdr3_aa: CASSMGGTGIHEQYF; cdr3_nt: TGTGCCAGCAGCATGGGAGGGACAGGGATCCACGAGCAGTACTTC
j_call: TRBJ2-7; v_call: TRBV27; clone_size: -; d_call: -; cdr3_aa: CASSLSRGSYEQYF; cdr3_nt: TGTGCCAGCAGTTTATCAAGGGGTTCCTACGAGCAGTACTTC
j_call: TRBJ1-2; v_call: TRBV27; clone_size: -; d_call: TRBD1; cdr3_aa: CASSLTGTYGYTF; cdr3_nt: TGTGCCAGCAGCTTGACAGGGACCTATGGCTACACCTTC
j_call: TRBJ1-6; v_call: TRBV5-1; clone_size: -; d_call: -; cdr3_aa: CASSPEVVGDSPLHF; cdr3_nt: TGCGCCAGCAGCCCCGAGGTGGTCGGGGATTCACCCCTCCACTTT
j_call: TRBJ2-3; v_call: TRBV7-3; clone_size: -; d_call: TRBD1; cdr3_aa: CASSLGGTGGGDTQYF; cdr3_nt: TGTGCCAGCAGCTTAGGTGGGACAGGGGGCGGAGATACGCAGTATTTT
j_call: TRBJ2-1; v_call: TRBV23-1; clone_size: -; d_call: -; cdr3_aa: CASSQYRQGFNEQFF; cdr3_nt: TGCGCCAGCAGTCAATACAGGCAGGGATTCAATGAGCAGTTCTTC
j_call: TRBJ2-5; v_call: TRBV28; clone_size: once; d_call: TRBD2; cdr3_aa: CASSPPLRLAGGPQRGTQYF; cdr3_nt: TGTGCCAGCAGCCCCCCCCTAAGACTAGCGGGAGGGCCCCAGCGTGGGACCCAGTACTTC
j_call: TRBJ2-5; v_call: TRBV5-6; clone_size: -; d_call: TRBD1; cdr3_aa: CASSLTGQFQETQYF; cdr3_nt: TGTGCCAGCAGCTTGACGGGACAGTTCCAAGAGACCCAGTACTTC
j_call: TRBJ2-3; v_call: TRBV28; clone_size: once; d_call: TRBD1; cdr3_aa: CASSPMLGQGSTDTQYF; cdr3_nt: TGTGCCAGCAGTCCCATGCTAGGACAGGGTAGCACAGATACGCAGTATTTT
j_call: TRBJ1-5; v_call: TRBV27; clone_size: once; d_call: -; cdr3_aa: CASSLSGATGYGNQPQHF; cdr3_nt: TGTGCCAGCAGTTTATCGGGGGCTACAGGGTATGGCAATCAGCCCCAGCATTTT
j_call: TRBJ1-2; v_call: TRBV14; clone_size: few; d_call: -; cdr3_aa: CASSQGAYGYGYTF; cdr3_nt: TGTGCCAGCAGCCAAGGGGCTTACGGCTATGGCTACACCTTC
j_call: TRBJ2-3; v_call: TRBV5-1; clone_size: -; d_call: -; cdr3_aa: CASSLAGTDTQYF; cdr3_nt: TGCGCCAGCAGCTTGGCGGGCACAGATACGCAGTATTTT
j_call: TRBJ1-5; v_call: TRBV15; clone_size: -; d_call: TRBD1; cdr3_aa: CATSRTGQRNQPQHF; cdr3_nt: TGTGCCACCAGCAGGACGGGACAGCGCAATCAGCCCCAGCATTTT
j_call: TRBJ1-1; v_call: TRBV18; clone_size: -; d_call: TRBD1; cdr3_aa: CASSILTGTNTEAFF; cdr3_nt: TGTGCCAGCTCAATACTGACAGGGACGAACACTGAAGCTTTCTTT
j_call: TRBJ2-1; v_call: TRBV2; clone_size: once; d_call: -; cdr3_aa: CASSEERGGNEQFF; cdr3_nt: TGTGCCAGCAGTGAAGAAAGGGGGGGCAATGAGCAGTTCTTC
j_call: TRBJ2-1; v_call: TRBV30; clone_size: -; d_call: TRBD2; cdr3_aa: CAWSVRLRGVSYNEQFF; cdr3_nt: TGTGCCTGGAGTGTAAGGTTGCGGGGGGTCTCCTACAATGAGCAGTTCTTC
j_call: TRBJ1-2; v_call: TRBV7-2; clone_size: -; d_call: TRBD1; cdr3_aa: CASSAQPGQIYGYTF; cdr3_nt: TGTGCCAGCAGCGCACAACCGGGACAGATCTATGGCTACACCTTC
j_call: TRBJ2-4; v_call: TRBV10-1; clone_size: once; d_call: -; cdr3_aa: CAARGRFGLTSKNIQYF; cdr3_nt: TGCGCCGCGCGGGGGCGGTTTGGCCTAACATCCAAAAACATTCAGTACTTC
j_call: TRBJ2-2; v_call: TRBV19; clone_size: -; d_call: -; cdr3_aa: CASSIRGKAGELFF; cdr3_nt: TGTGCCAGTAGTATTCGAGGGAAGGCCGGGGAGCTGTTTTTT
j_call: TRBJ2-1; v_call: TRBV9; clone_size: -; d_call: TRBD2; cdr3_aa: CASSALAGIYNEQFF; cdr3_nt: TGTGCCAGCAGCGCACTAGCGGGGATCTACAATGAGCAGTTCTTC
j_call: TRBJ2-7; v_call: TRBV7-8; clone_size: -; d_call: TRBD2; cdr3_aa: CASSRNREGGLAGKEQYF; cdr3_nt: TGTGCCAGCAGCCGAAACCGAGAGGGGGGACTAGCGGGTAAGGAGCAGTACTTC
j_call: TRBJ2-1; v_call: TRBV7-6; clone_size: -; d_call: -; cdr3_aa: CASSPGLNSYNEQFF; cdr3_nt: TGTGCCAGCAGCCCGGGACTTAACTCCTACAATGAGCAGTTCTTC
j_call: TRBJ1-1; v_call: TRBV14; clone_size: -; d_call: -; cdr3_aa: CASSQDRNTEAFF; cdr3_nt: TGTGCCAGCAGCCAGGACAGGAACACTGAAGCTTTCTTT
j_call: TRBJ1-2; v_call: TRBV5-4; clone_size: -; d_call: TRBD1; cdr3_aa: CASSLEGQGTRRSGYTF; cdr3_nt: TGTGCCAGCAGCTTGGAAGGACAGGGGACGAGGCGTAGTGGCTACACCTTC
j_call: TRBJ1-1; v_call: TRBV6-5; clone_size: once; d_call: TRBD1; cdr3_aa: CAIRTGRNTEAFF; cdr3_nt: TGTGCCATTCGGACAGGAAGGAACACTGAAGCTTTCTTT
j_call: TRBJ1-3; v_call: TRBV7-2; clone_size: -; d_call: -; cdr3_aa: CASSSSGPSGNTIYF; cdr3_nt: TGTGCCAGCAGCTCAAGCGGGCCCTCTGGAAACACCATATATTTT
j_call: TRBJ1-3; v_call: TRBV28; clone_size: -; d_call: -; cdr3_aa: CASSLEAGNTIYF; cdr3_nt: TGTGCCAGCAGTTTAGAGGCTGGAAACACCATATATTTT
j_call: TRBJ2-4; v_call: TRBV14; clone_size: few; d_call: TRBD1; cdr3_aa: CASSQQGAYIQYF; cdr3_nt: TGTGCCAGCAGCCAACAGGGGGCGTACATTCAGTACTTC
j_call: TRBJ2-2; v_call: TRBV6-4; clone_size: -; d_call: TRBD2; cdr3_aa: CASSDSISGGPGELFF; cdr3_nt: TGTGCCAGCAGTGACTCGATTAGCGGGGGGCCCGGGGAGCTGTTTTTT
j_call: TRBJ2-3; v_call: TRBV10-3; clone_size: -; d_call: -; cdr3_aa: CAISLGPAGDTQYF; cdr3_nt: TGTGCCATCAGCCTCGGCCCAGCGGGAGATACGCAGTATTTT
j_call: TRBJ2-1; v_call: TRBV18; clone_size: -; d_call: TRBD1; cdr3_aa: CASSPEGAGPNEQFF; cdr3_nt: TGTGCCAGCTCCCCCGAGGGGGCGGGCCCCAATGAGCAGTTCTTC
j_call: TRBJ1-5; v_call: TRBV18; clone_size: -; d_call: TRBD1; cdr3_aa: CASSTGTGAFNQPQHF; cdr3_nt: TGTGCCAGCTCAACCGGGACAGGGGCTTTCAATCAGCCCCAGCATTTT